This T cell receptor beta chain was found in a study of T cells after yellow fever vaccination. Study-wide background: Preparation used SMART-Seq v4 Ultra Low Input for the low-cell-number fractions. The study, taken as a whole, reports: CD4 and CD8 compartments shared a small share of clonotypes, likely from convergent recombination. Most clones from primary vaccination resurfaced after the booster (around 95% CD4, approximately 88% CD8).

Generation of TCR cDNA used 5'RACE template switching (which added a universal primer site and UMIs). TCRdb fed the 5' RACE reads into MiXCR, producing one record per CDR3 protein. The sample lists some 260,000 distinct CDR3 sequences, over 4.5% occurring once. There are a few counts of this clonotype. Antigen: not known. This sequence was found in a man aged 18 to 29 who received the YFV17D yellow fever vaccine. This specimen was CD4+ T cells sorted from PBMCs, taken on the day of the yellow fever booster vaccination.

The CDR3 coding sequence is TGTGCCAGCTCAAAAAGCACTTCCTACAATGAGCAGTTCTTC. Its translation is CASSKSTSYNEQFF. This sequence joins TRBV18 and TRBJ2-1; D is unresolved. V was cut by 5 bases and J by 1 base, with 9 bases left in between. CDR1 KGHSH and CDR2 LQKENI come from the germline V gene. This CDR3 is built from 14 residues. The variable domain in full, completed from reference TRBV18 and TRBJ2-1, reads NAGVMQNPRHLVRRRGQEARLRCSPMKGHSHVYWYRQLPEEGLKFMVYLQKENIIDESGMPKERFSAEFPKEGPSILRIQQVVRGDSAAYFCASSKSTSYNEQFFGPGTRLTVL.